This T cell receptor (beta chain) was identified during a study of blood T cell repertoires in COVID-19. Looking at the study overall: Both acute and convalescent COVID-19 samples were obtained from the United States, Italy and Spain. The analysed material was cDNA or gDNA that came from T cells, B-cell-depleted T cells, or PBMCs.

Original processing notes: Estimation of nucleated cell counts was performed using reference gene primer amplification. Some clones are missing from TCRdb's copy, which holds only in-frame ones; the method was immunoSEQ multiplex PCR. V and J calls and clone size are as listed in that table; D and trimming were resolved from the DNA. Seen here are 70,000 to 85,000 clones, 83% observed once, and the top ten hold roughly 40%. V lost 4 bases and J lost 7; bases outside the gene matches: 17. Per the germline V gene, CDR1 is SGHRS and CDR2 is YFSETQ. This CDR3 is built from 18 residues. This sequence was found in a man at least 80 years old with active or convalescent COVID-19. The specimen sequenced was peripheral blood. V usage is TRBV5-1 and J usage is TRBJ1-4; TRBD1 agrees at 9 bases. Here the CDR3 reads CASSPGTGQTKWAEKLFF. The CDR3 DNA is TGCGCCAGCAGCCCCGGGACAGGGCAAACAAAGTGGGCTGAAAAACTGTTTTTT.